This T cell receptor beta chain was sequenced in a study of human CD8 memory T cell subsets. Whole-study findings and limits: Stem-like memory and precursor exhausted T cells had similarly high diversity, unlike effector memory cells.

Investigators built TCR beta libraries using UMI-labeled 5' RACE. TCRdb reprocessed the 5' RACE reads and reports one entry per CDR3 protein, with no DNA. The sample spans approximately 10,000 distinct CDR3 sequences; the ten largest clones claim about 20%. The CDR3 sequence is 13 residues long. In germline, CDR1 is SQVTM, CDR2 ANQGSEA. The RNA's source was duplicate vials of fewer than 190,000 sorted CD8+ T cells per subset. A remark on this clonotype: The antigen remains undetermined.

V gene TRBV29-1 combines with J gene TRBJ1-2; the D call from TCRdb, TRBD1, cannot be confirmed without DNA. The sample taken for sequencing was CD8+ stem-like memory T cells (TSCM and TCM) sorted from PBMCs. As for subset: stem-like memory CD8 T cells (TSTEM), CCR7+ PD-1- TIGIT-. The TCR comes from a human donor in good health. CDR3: CSVEGQGADGYTF.